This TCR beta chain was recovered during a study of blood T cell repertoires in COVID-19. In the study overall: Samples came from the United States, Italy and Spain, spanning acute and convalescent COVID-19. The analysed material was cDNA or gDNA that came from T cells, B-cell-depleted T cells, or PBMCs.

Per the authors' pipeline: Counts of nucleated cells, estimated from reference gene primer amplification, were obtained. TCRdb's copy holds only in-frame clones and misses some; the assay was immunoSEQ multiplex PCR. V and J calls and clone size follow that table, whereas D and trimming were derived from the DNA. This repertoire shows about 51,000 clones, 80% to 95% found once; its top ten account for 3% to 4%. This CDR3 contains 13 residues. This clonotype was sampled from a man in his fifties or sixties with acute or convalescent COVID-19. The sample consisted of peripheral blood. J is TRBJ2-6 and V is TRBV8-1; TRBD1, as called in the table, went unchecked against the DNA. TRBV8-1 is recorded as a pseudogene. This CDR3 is CGRPQSRANVLTF. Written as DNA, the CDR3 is TGTGGCAGGCCACAAAGTCGGGCCAACGTCCTGACTTTC.